This T cell receptor (beta chain) appears in the sequencing data of a study of CD8+ T cells in alopecia areata. Study-level results: Persistence of many expanded lesional clones was seen in scalp and blood during tofacitinib. Mice showed TCR sharing more clearly than patients did, possibly owing to HLA. Scalp clonality dropped significantly under tofacitinib, as did expanded CD8+ top-100 clones.

The sequencing template was cDNA reverse transcribed from extracted RNA. Repertoires were generated with immunoSEQ multiplex PCR, while TCRdb's copy carries only in-frame clones and drops some. The sample contains 110,000 or so clones, around three fifths of which appear only once. Turning to this clone: Its antigen is currently unknown.

Treatment denoted: oral pan-JAK inhibitor, 5-10 mg twice daily. The CDR3 has 15 amino acids. Germline CDR1 is GTSNPN and CDR2 is SVGIG (reference sequence). With 2 bases removed from V and 6 bases from J, the gap between germline ends came to 19 bases. This clonotype originated in a human donor with alopecia areata. The chain has TRBV30 and TRBJ1-2, with D maybe TRBD1 (5 bases). The sample in question was CD4+ T cells sorted from blood, obtained at week 24, from a patient treated with tofacitinib. CDR3 residues: CAWSRWQGRWDGYTF. CDR3 DNA sequence: TGTGCCTGGAGTAGGTGGCAGGGTCGTTGGGATGGCTACACCTTC.